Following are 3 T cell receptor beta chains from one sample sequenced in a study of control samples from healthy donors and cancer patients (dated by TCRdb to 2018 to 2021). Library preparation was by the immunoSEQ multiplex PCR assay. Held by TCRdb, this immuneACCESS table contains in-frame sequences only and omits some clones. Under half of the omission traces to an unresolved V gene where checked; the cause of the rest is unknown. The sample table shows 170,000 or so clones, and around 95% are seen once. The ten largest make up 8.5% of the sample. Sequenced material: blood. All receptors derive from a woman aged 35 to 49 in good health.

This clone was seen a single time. CDR3 in DNA: TGCGCCAGCAGCCCCAAGACCCAGACAGGACGGGGCTCTGGAAACACCATATATTTT. Translating it yields CASSPKTQTGRGSGNTIYF. The rearrangement joins TRBV4-1 to TRBJ1-3; D may be TRBD1 (6 bases). This CDR3 is 19 amino acids long. The germline V and J ends were trimmed by 4 bases and 0 bases, with 22 bases remaining between them. Germline V gene data show CDR1 as MGHRA and CDR2 as YSYEKL.

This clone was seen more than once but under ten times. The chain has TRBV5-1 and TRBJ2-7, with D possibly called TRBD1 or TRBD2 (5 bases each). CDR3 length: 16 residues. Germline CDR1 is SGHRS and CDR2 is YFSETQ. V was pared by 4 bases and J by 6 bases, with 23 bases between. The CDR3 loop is CASSVGTVAGVGEQYF. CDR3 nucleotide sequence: TGCGCCAGCAGCGTCGGGACCGTCGCCGGGGTGGGCGAGCAGTACTTC.

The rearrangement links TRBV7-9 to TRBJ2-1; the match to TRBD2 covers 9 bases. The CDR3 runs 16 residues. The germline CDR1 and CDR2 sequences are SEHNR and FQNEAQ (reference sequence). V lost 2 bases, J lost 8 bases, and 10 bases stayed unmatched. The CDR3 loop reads CASSLPRGGGAHEQFF. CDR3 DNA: TGTGCCAGCAGCTTACCCAGGGGCGGGGGGGCCCATGAGCAGTTCTTC.